These 4 T cell receptor beta chains came from one sample sequenced in a study of CD8 T cells in ankylosing spondylitis. MiXCR, run by TCRdb on the 5' RACE reads, gives a single entry per CDR3 protein. The table shows 190,000 or so distinct CDR3 sequences, with 10% to 15% occurring only once. Sequencing input: blood, either unsorted or a sorted T cell fraction (not recorded which). The receptor set was obtained from a male donor with ankylosing spondylitis or in good health (not recorded which).

This clonotype occurred many times. The chain combines TRBV6-5 with TRBJ2-1, with 10 bases fitting TRBD2. The V and J ends lost 6 bases and 6 bases, in that order; junction bases with no gene match: 8. The germline V gene encodes CDR1 MNHEY and CDR2 SVGAGI. The CDR3 runs 15 residues. CDR3 sequence (DNA): TGTGCCAGCAGCTTATCAGCGGGGGGGCCCAATGAGCAGTTCTTC. Its protein is CASSLSAGGPNEQFF.

The genes are TRBV25-1 and TRBJ2-5; TRBD2 is a possible D gene (6 bases). V was pared by 7 bases and J by 3 bases, with 12 bases between. Germline V CDR1 and CDR2: MGHDK, SYGVNS. The CDR3 is made up of 13 amino acids. CDR3 region: CASKRETEETQYF. The CDR3 DNA reads as TGTGCCAGCAAACGGGAGACGGAAGAGACCCAGTACTTC.

This clonotype was recorded a few times. CDR3 protein: CASIGQGVTEAFF. The CDR3 coding sequence is TGTGCCAGCATAGGACAGGGAGTAACTGAAGCTTTCTTT. This chain joins TRBV2 and TRBJ1-1, with 8 nucleotides matching TRBD1. The V and J ends lost 7 bases and 5 bases, in that order; junction bases with no gene match: 6. CDR3 length: 13 residues. Germline V CDR1 and CDR2: SNHLY, FYNNEI.

This clonotype appeared a few times. The chain combines TRBV5-6 with TRBJ2-7; no firm D call. Germline CDR1 SGHDT, CDR2 YYEEEE. V was pared by 4 bases and J by 2 bases, with 19 bases between. The CDR3 is 16 amino acids. The CDR3 region has the DNA TGTGCCAGCAGCCCCTCTCGGGCCGCAGAAACCTACGAGCAGTACTTC. Translation: CASSPSRAAETYEQYF.